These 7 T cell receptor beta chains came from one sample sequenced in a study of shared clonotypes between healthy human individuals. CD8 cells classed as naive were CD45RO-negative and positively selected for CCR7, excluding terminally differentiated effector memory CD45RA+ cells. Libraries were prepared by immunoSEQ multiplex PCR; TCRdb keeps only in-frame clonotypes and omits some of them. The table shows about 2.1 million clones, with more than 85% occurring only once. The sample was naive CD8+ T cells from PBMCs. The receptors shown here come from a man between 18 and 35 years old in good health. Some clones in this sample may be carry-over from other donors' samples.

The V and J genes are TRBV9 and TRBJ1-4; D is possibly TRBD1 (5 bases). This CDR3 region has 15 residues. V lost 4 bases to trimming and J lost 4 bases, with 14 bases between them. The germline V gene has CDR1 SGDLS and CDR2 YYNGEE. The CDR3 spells CASSPRDGYNEKLFF. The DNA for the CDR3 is TGTGCCAGCAGCCCCAGGGATGGATATAATGAAAAACTGTTTTTT.

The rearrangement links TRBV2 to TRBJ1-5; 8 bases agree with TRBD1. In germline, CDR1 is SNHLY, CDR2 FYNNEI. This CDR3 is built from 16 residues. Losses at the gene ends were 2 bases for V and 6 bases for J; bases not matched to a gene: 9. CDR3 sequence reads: CASSEFRRGPRQPQHF. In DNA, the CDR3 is TGTGCCAGCAGTGAATTTCGCAGGGGGCCCCGTCAGCCCCAGCATTTT.

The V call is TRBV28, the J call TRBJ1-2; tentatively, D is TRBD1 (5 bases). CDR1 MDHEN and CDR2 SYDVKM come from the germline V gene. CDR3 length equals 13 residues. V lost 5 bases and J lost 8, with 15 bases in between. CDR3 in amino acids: CASSIETVMGYTF. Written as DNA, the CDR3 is TGTGCCAGCAGTATCGAGACAGTCATGGGCTACACCTTC.

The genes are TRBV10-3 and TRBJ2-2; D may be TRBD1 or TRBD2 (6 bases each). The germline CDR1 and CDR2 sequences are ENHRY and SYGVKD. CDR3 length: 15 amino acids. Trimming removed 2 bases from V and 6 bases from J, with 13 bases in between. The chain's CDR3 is CAISERGRTAGELFF. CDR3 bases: TGTGCCATCAGTGAGAGGGGGAGGACGGCCGGGGAGCTGTTTTTT.

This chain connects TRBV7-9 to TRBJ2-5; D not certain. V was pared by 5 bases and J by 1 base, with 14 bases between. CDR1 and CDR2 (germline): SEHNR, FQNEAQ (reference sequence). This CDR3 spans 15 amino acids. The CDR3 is CASSPTPGFQETQYF. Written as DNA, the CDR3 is TGTGCCAGCAGCCCCACCCCAGGTTTCCAAGAGACCCAGTACTTC.

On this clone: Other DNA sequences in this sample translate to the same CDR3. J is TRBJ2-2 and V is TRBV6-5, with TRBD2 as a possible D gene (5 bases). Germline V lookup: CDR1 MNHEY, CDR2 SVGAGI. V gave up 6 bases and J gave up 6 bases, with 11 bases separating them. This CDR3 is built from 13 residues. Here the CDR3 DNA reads TGTGCCAGCAGCAGCGGAGGACCCGGGGAGCTGTTTTTT. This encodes CASSSGGPGELFF.

The CDR3 DNA follows: TGTGCCATCTGGGGATCTGGCTACACCTTC. This codes for CAIWGSGYTF. V usage is TRBV10-3 and J usage is TRBJ1-2; D is uncertain. CDR1 and CDR2 from the germline V gene are ENHRY and SYGVKD. The CDR3 is 10 amino acids. V dropped 8 bases and J dropped 7 bases, with 8 bases sitting between them.